The rows below give T cell receptor beta chains drawn from one sample of a study of CD8 T cells in Susac syndrome. In TCRdb, the immunoSEQ multiplex PCR reads were re-called with MiXCR into one record per CDR3 protein. This table has a few hundred thousand distinct CDR3 sequences, 85% to 90% appearing once. The sequenced material came from CD8+ T cells from PBMCs. The receptors were gathered from a human donor with multiple sclerosis. The CDR3 runs from the conserved cysteine through the conserved F or W. D genes are given only for firm matches. Only some rows state a clone size, as once, few, many or a class for expanded clones.

v_call	clone_size	j_call	d_call	cdr3_nt	cdr3_aa
TRBV14	NA	TRBJ2-7	TRBD2	TGTGCCAGCAGCCAACTAGCGGGGTCCCCCTACGAGCAGTACTTC	CASSQLAGSPYEQYF
TRBV27	NA	TRBJ1-1	NA	TGTGCCAGCAGTTTATCTACGGGGAACACTGAAGCTTTCTTT	CASSLSTGNTEAFF
TRBV6-5	NA	TRBJ2-7	NA	TGTGCCAGCAGTTATGACAGTCCCTACGAGCAGTACTTC	CASSYDSPYEQYF
TRBV10-3	NA	TRBJ1-5	NA	TGTGCCGTCGGGCCTGGGAAGGGAGGCAATCAGCCCCAGCATTTT	CAVGPGKGGNQPQHF
TRBV27	NA	TRBJ1-5	TRBD1	TGTGCCAGCAGTCTCACCGGGACAGGGGGGCGTTCCGGCCAGCCCCAGCATTTT	CASSLTGTGGRSGQPQHF
TRBV3-1	NA	TRBJ2-5	NA	TGTGCCAGCAGCCAATGGCTACACCAAGAGACCCAGTACTTC	CASSQWLHQETQYF
TRBV7-9	NA	TRBJ1-1	NA	TGTGCCAGCAGCTTAGAACGGGTGAACACTGAAGCTTTCTTT	CASSLERVNTEAFF
TRBV9	NA	TRBJ2-1	NA	TGTGCCAGCTATAGTTTCCGATTCAATGGTGAGCAGTTCTTC	CASYSFRFNGEQFF
TRBV11-2	NA	TRBJ2-3	TRBD2	TGTGCCAGCAGTCCGGGGGGGGCTAGGACAGATACGCAGTATTTT	CASSPGGARTDTQYF
TRBV4-1	NA	TRBJ1-1	NA	TGCGCCAGCAGCCGCGAGGTGGGGAACACTGAAGCTTTCTTT	CASSREVGNTEAFF
TRBV5-1	NA	TRBJ1-2	NA	TGCGCCAGCAGCCACGCGGGGGGCTCGGGCTACACCTTC	CASSHAGGSGYTF
TRBV6-6	once	TRBJ2-1	TRBD1	TGTGCCAGCAGTTACTCAACAGGGGCTCCGGATGAGCAGTTCTTC	CASSYSTGAPDEQFF
TRBV27	NA	TRBJ1-1	TRBD1	TGTGCCAGCAGTGTTACAGGGGCGAACACTGAAGCTTTCTTT	CASSVTGANTEAFF
TRBV28	NA	TRBJ2-5	TRBD2	TGTGCCAGCATTGTGAGGGAGGGCCTGGGGTCCCAGTACTTC	CASIVREGLGSQYF
TRBV7-6	NA	TRBJ2-1	NA	TGTGCCAGCAGCTTAGTTGGCTCCCCGGCCAATGAGCAGTTCTTC	CASSLVGSPANEQFF
TRBV27	NA	TRBJ1-2	NA	TGTGCCAGCAGTTTAAGCGCGGGGGATGGCTACACCTTC	CASSLSAGDGYTF
TRBV14	NA	TRBJ1-2	TRBD1	TGTGCCAGCAGCCAAGCAGGGGGTCCTAACTATGGCTACACCTTC	CASSQAGGPNYGYTF
TRBV7-8	NA	TRBJ1-6	TRBD1	TGTGCCAGCAGCTTAGCCGTAAGACAGGGACAAAGGTCACCCCTCCACTTT	CASSLAVRQGQRSPLHF
TRBV2	NA	TRBJ1-3	NA	TGTGCCAGGCGGGACATCAGAAACACCATATATTTT	CARRDIRNTIYF
TRBV4-1	NA	TRBJ1-2	TRBD1	TGCGCCAGCAGCCAAGAAGGGACAGGGGCCCGGAGAAATGGCTACACCTTC	CASSQEGTGARRNGYTF
TRBV27	NA	TRBJ1-4	NA	TGTGCCAGCAGTTTTAACACTTATAATGAAAAACTGTTTTTT	CASSFNTYNEKLFF
TRBV15	NA	TRBJ2-1	NA	TGTGCCACTAGCCCACCTGGGGGCTCCCCTCACAATGAGCAGTTCTTC	CATSPPGGSPHNEQFF
TRBV19	once	TRBJ2-5	TRBD1	TGTGCCAGTAGTATTATGGGACAGGGTCTAGAGACCCAGTACTTC	CASSIMGQGLETQYF
TRBV2	NA	TRBJ1-1	NA	TGTGCCAGCATGAGAACTGAAGCTTTCTTT	CASMRTEAFF
TRBV19	NA	TRBJ1-1	NA	TGTGCCAGTATGGCGACTGAAGCTTTCTTT	CASMATEAFF
TRBV7-7	NA	TRBJ2-5	TRBD2	TGTGCCAGCAGCTCAGCCGGGACTAGCGGGGAGACCCAGTACTTC	CASSSAGTSGETQYF
TRBV7-2	NA	TRBJ2-1	NA	TGTGCCAGCAGCTTAGGACAAGATCCCCATGAGCAGTTCTTC	CASSLGQDPHEQFF
TRBV6-6	NA	TRBJ1-1	NA	TGTGCCAGCAACAAAGGGGCAAGGTTCACTGAAGCTTTCTTT	CASNKGARFTEAFF
TRBV4-1	NA	TRBJ2-5	TRBD2	TGCGCCAGCAGCTTCCTAGCGGGAGATGGAGAGACCCAGTACTTC	CASSFLAGDGETQYF
TRBV12-3/TRBV12-4	NA	TRBJ2-7	NA	TGTGCCACTCGGAGGGACGCCTACGAGCAGTACTTC	CATRRDAYEQYF
TRBV20-1	NA	TRBJ2-1	NA	TGCAGTGCTAGAGATAGGGAAATCAGTGCCCCTGGTCCTATAGTGAAAATGAACAATGAGCAGTTCTTC	CSARDREISAPGPIVKMNNEQFF
TRBV4-1	NA	TRBJ1-6	NA	TGCGCCAGCAGCCAAGCCACAGATAATTCACCCCTCCACTTT	CASSQATDNSPLHF
TRBV11-2	NA	TRBJ2-5	NA	TGTGCCAGCAGCTTGTCGCGGGGCCGGGAGACCCAGTACTTC	CASSLSRGRETQYF
TRBV4-1	once	TRBJ2-5	NA	TGCGCCAGCAGCCAAGTCTCGGATTTCGAGACCCAGTACTTC	CASSQVSDFETQYF
TRBV21-1	NA	TRBJ1-6	NA	TGTGCCAGCAGCAAAGAAGTGACATCCTACCCACCCCTCCACTTT	CASSKEVTSYPPLHF
TRBV19	NA	TRBJ2-7	NA	TGTGCCAGTAGTGCTCAGGGCTTCTACGAGCAGTACTTC	CASSAQGFYEQYF
TRBV2	few	TRBJ1-2	NA	TGTGCCAGCAGTGACCAGACTAACTATGGCTACACCTTC	CASSDQTNYGYTF